These 20 T cell receptor beta chains were sequenced from one sample in a study of read filtering for tumor transcriptome and immune sequencing. From approximately 430 ng of RNA, a library with molecular barcoded alpha/delta and beta/gamma adaptors was made. TCRdb recomputed calls from the reads with MiXCR, one row per CDR3 protein. The sample has about 420 distinct CDR3 sequences, less than 85% seen once; the top ten hold approximately 31%. The sequencing input was a population of CD138-negative cells sorted from bone marrow. All receptors derive from a donor aged 40 or older with multiple myeloma. This table probably holds off-target reads from a library built for another chain.

The chain combines TRBV4-3 with TRBJ2-3, with TRBD1 matching over 10 bases. V shed 4 bases and J 4 bases; nucleotides not matched to a gene: 2. Germline CDR1 is LGHNA and CDR2 is YSLEER. CDR3 length: 14 amino acids. The chain's CDR3 is CASSRQGAPDTQYF. The CDR3 coding sequence is TGCGCCAGCAGCCGACAGGGGGCCCCAGATACGCAGTATTTT.

The J gene is TRBJ2-2, the V gene TRBV7-8; no reliable D call. This CDR3 comprises 12 residues. With 3 bases removed from V and 6 bases from J, the gap between germline ends came to 5 bases. Germline CDR1 is SGHVS and CDR2 is FQNEAQ. Here the CDR3 DNA reads TGTGCCAGCAGCTTGCTGGCCGGGGAGCTGTTTTTT. Encoded protein: CASSLLAGELFF.

The chain joins TRBV29-1 to TRBJ2-1, with 9 positions matching TRBD2. CDR1 SQVTM and CDR2 ANQGSEA come from the germline V gene. This CDR3 spans 14 amino acids. Germline trimming cut 6 bases from V and 9 bases from J; bases unmatched to any gene: 12. In nucleotides, the CDR3 is TGCAGCGTCGTTTCCGGGACTAGCAAGTTTGAGCAGTTCTTC. Its translation is CSVVSGTSKFEQFF.

This sequence joins TRBV5-4 and TRBJ2-1; 7 nucleotides line up with TRBD1. V lost 0 bases, J lost 5 bases, and 8 bases stayed unmatched. The CDR3 has 16 residues. In germline, CDR1 is SGHNT, CDR2 YYREEE (reference sequence). CDR3 DNA sequence: TGTGCCAGCAGCTTGGGGGGCAGGGGGTTCAACAATGAGCAGTTCTTC. It encodes CASSLGGRGFNNEQFF.

This clonotype was detected a few times. V usage is TRBV29-1 and J usage is TRBJ2-1; the match to TRBD2 covers 7 bases. The junction had 8 bases not matched to a gene; V was cut back by 7 bases and J by 8 bases. The CDR3 sequence is 12 residues long. Germline V gene lookup returns CDR1 SQVTM and CDR2 ANQGSEA. The CDR3 DNA follows: TGCAGCGAAAGGACTAGAATCGATGAGCAGTTCTTC. Its translation: CSERTRIDEQFF.

This clonotype was seen a single time. V is TRBV7-3 and J is TRBJ2-1, with TRBD2 matching 10 bases. The CDR3 sequence is 16 residues long. Germline V gene data show CDR1 as SGHTA and CDR2 as FQGTGA. V dropped 10 bases and J dropped 3; count of bases not matched to a gene: 12. The DNA for the CDR3 is TGTGCCACAGGGGGAGCGGGAGGGCCAATCTACAATGAGCAGTTCTTC. This encodes CATGGAGGPIYNEQFF.

This chain links TRBV10-2 with TRBJ2-1; possible D gene TRBD1, 6 bases. The germline V gene encodes CDR1 WSHSY and CDR2 SAAADI. The ends were cut back, 10 bases at V and 1 base at J, with 11 bases in the middle. The CDR3 is made up of 13 amino acids. The CDR3 protein is CATEGVSYNEQFF. The CDR3 DNA sequence: TGCGCCACTGAGGGGGTTTCCTACAATGAGCAGTTCTTC.

This clonotype was counted a few times. The chain is built from TRBV4-3 and TRBJ2-1, with 14 bases fitting TRBD2. V shed 5 bases and J 6 bases; nucleotides not matched to a gene: 3. CDR3 size: 15 residues. Germline V gives CDR1 LGHNA, CDR2 YSLEER. The CDR3 DNA follows: TGCGCCAGCAGCAGGGGGACTAGCGGGAGCAATGAGCAGTTCTTC. Its translation: CASSRGTSGSNEQFF.

The V call is TRBV27, the J call TRBJ2-1, with D unclear. Germline V gene sequence: CDR1 MNHEY, CDR2 SMNVEV (reference sequence). The CDR3 sequence is 13 residues long. V was trimmed by 5 bases and J by 4 bases, leaving 9 bases between them. CDR3 bases: TGTGCCAGCAGTACGGACCCTTACAATGAGCAGTTCTTC. It codes for CASSTDPYNEQFF.

In the case of this clonotype: A much larger clone is a single base away; this may be a read error. The V and J genes are TRBV2 and TRBJ2-5; D unclear. CDR1 and CDR2 from the germline V gene are SNHLY and FYNNEI. This CDR3 contains 13 residues. Written as DNA, the CDR3 is TGTGCCAGCAGTGTCAGTTACCAAGAGACCCGGTACTTC. It codes for CASSVSYQETRYF. Supplemented by reference TRBV2 and TRBJ2-5, the full variable domain reads EPEVTQTPSHQVTQMGQEVILRCVPISNHLYFYWYRQILGQKVEFLVSFYNNEISEKSEIFDDQFSVERPDGSNFTLKIRSTKLEDSAMYFCASSVSYQETRYFGPGTRLLVL.

The chain is built from TRBV7-6 and TRBJ2-3; 8 bases align to TRBD2. The CDR3 totals 14 residues. CDR1 is SGHVS and CDR2 is FNYEAQ in the germline V gene. The ends lost 5 bases at V and 4 bases at J; junction bases unmatched: 5. The CDR3 bases are TGTGCCAGCAGCCCCACCGGGGGGGCAGATACGCAGTATTTT. Translated, it gives CASSPTGGADTQYF.

The chain is built from TRBV20-1 and TRBJ2-7, with 13 bases aligning to TRBD2. The CDR3 is 14 residues long. Germline CDR1 is DFQATT and CDR2 is SNEGSKA (reference sequence). The V segment lost 4 bases and the J segment 3 bases; nucleotides outside the gene matches: 3. CDR3 loop: CSATTSGRIYEQYF. Written as DNA, the CDR3 is TGCAGTGCTACGACTAGCGGGAGGATCTACGAGCAGTACTTC.

This clonotype was detected a few times. The chain couples TRBV28 to TRBJ2-1, with 7 bases aligning to TRBD2. Germline V gene sequence: CDR1 MDHEN, CDR2 SYDVKM. CDR3 length: 14 amino acids. Losses at the gene ends were 7 bases for V and 0 bases for J; bases not matched to a gene: 3. The CDR3 DNA sequence: TGTGCCAGCACGTCGGGAGGCTCCTACAATGAGCAGTTCTTC. It specifies CASTSGGSYNEQFF.

This sequence joins TRBV6-6 and TRBJ1-5; tentative D call: TRBD1 (5 bases). Germline V gives CDR1 MNHNY, CDR2 SVGAGI (reference sequence). Trimming removed 5 bases at V and 6 bases at J, with 11 bases between. The CDR3 sequence is 13 residues long. This CDR3 is CASSQGPAQPQHF. The CDR3 nucleotides read TGTGCCAGCAGTCAGGGCCCAGCTCAGCCCCAGCATTTT.

CDR3 in DNA: TGTGCCACCAGCAGCCCTAGGGGGACCAATCAGCCCCAGCATTTT. Translation: CATSSPRGTNQPQHF. The rearrangement joins TRBV15 to TRBJ1-5; D is possibly TRBD1 (6 bases). CDR3 size: 15 residues. CDR1 LNHNV and CDR2 YYDKDF come from the germline V gene (reference sequence). V lost 3 bases and J lost 3, with 12 bases in between.

This chain joins TRBV20-1 and TRBJ2-1; maybe TRBD2 (6 bases). V lost 4 bases, J lost 3 bases, and 13 bases lay in between. CDR3 size: 14 residues. CDR1 and CDR2 (germline): DFQATT, SNEGSKA (reference sequence). The CDR3 DNA reads TGCAGTGCTATCCCGCAGGACTACTACAATGAGCAGTTCTTC. Its protein is CSAIPQDYYNEQFF.

V usage is TRBV6-2 or TRBV6-3 and J usage is TRBJ1-2; no clear D. The ends were cut back, 2 bases at V and 8 bases at J, with 9 bases in the middle. CDR1 and CDR2 (germline): MNHEY, SVGEGT. The CDR3 extends over 12 amino acids. This CDR3 is CASSYVRSGYTF. The DNA for the CDR3 is TGTGCCAGCAGTTACGTTCGCTCCGGCTACACCTTC.

The rearrangement uses TRBV28 and TRBJ1-1; tentative D call: TRBD1 (5 bases). The CDR3 spans 14 residues. The germline V gene encodes CDR1 MDHEN and CDR2 SYDVKM. V lost 6 bases and J 2 bases, leaving 13 bases between the germline ends. This chain's CDR3 is CASSRPDTNTEAFF. The CDR3 DNA is TGTGCCAGCAGCCGACCGGACACAAACACTGAAGCTTTCTTT.

This clonotype is a singleton in its sample. V is TRBV20-1 and J is TRBJ2-7; D may be TRBD1 (5 bases). Germline V gene sequence: CDR1 DFQATT, CDR2 SNEGSKA (reference sequence). The germline V and J ends were trimmed by 0 bases and 7 bases, with 16 bases remaining between them. The CDR3 is 14 amino acids. The CDR3 nucleotides read TGCAGTGCTAGAGATCTGAATAGGGGTTGGGAGCAGTACTTC. Translated, it gives CSARDLNRGWEQYF.

Here the CDR3 DNA reads TGCAGTGCTCCCCCGGGACTAGCGGGTTTTGGGGTCGAGACCCAGTACTTC. It translates to CSAPPGLAGFGVETQYF. The chain carries TRBV20-1 and TRBJ2-5; 12 bases agree with TRBD2. The CDR3 is 17 amino acids. Germline CDR1 and CDR2: DFQATT and SNEGSKA (reference sequence). After removal of 5 bases from V and 5 bases from J, the junction contained 15 bases not matched to a gene.